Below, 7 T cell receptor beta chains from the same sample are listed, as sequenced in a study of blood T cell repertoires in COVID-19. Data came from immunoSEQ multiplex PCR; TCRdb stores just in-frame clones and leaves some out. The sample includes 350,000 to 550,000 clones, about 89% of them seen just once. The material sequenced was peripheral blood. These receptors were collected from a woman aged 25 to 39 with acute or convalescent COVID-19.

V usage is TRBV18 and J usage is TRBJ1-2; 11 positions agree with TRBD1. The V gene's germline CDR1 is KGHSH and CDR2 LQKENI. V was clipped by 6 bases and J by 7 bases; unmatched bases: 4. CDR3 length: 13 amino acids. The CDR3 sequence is CASSPDRGLGYTF. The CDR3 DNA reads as TGTGCCAGCTCTCCGGACAGGGGGCTTGGCTACACCTTC. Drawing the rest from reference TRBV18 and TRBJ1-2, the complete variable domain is NAGVMQNPRHLVRRRGQEARLRCSPMKGHSHVYWYRQLPEEGLKFMVYLQKENIIDESGMPKERFSAEFPKEGPSILRIQQVVRGDSAAYFCASSPDRGLGYTFGSGTRLTVV.

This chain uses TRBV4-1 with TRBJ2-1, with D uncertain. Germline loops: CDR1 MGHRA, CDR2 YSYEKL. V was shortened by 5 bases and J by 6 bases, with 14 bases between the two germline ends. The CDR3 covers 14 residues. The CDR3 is CASSSRPGGNEQFF. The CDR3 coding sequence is TGCGCCAGCAGCTCTCGCCCCGGCGGCAATGAGCAGTTCTTC.

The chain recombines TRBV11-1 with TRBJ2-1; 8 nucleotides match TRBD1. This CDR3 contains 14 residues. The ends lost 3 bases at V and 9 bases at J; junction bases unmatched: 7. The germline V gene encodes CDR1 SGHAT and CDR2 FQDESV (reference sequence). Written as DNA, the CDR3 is TGTGCCAGCAGCTTCACAAACACAGGGGGTGAGCAGTTCTTC. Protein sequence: CASSFTNTGGEQFF.

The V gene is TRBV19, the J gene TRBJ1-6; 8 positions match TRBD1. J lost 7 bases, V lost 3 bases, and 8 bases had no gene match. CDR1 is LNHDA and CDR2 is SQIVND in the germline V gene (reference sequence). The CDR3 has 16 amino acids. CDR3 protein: CASSILQGAGNSPLHF. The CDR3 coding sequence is TGTGCCAGTAGTATCCTGCAGGGGGCCGGGAATTCACCCCTCCACTTT.

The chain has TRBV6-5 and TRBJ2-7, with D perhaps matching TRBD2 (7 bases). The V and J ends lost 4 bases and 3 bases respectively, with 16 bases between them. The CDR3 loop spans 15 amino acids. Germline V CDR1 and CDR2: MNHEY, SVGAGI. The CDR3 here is CASSLRGGGYYEQYF. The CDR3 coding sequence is TGTGCCAGCAGTTTGAGGGGAGGGGGGTACTACGAGCAGTACTTC.

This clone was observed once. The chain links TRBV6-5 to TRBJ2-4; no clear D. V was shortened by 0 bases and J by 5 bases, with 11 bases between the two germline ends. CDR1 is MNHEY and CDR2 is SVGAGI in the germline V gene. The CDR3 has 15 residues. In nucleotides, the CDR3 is TGTGCCAGCAGTTACTCGTTGGGCATCGAAAACATTCAGTACTTC. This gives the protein CASSYSLGIENIQYF.

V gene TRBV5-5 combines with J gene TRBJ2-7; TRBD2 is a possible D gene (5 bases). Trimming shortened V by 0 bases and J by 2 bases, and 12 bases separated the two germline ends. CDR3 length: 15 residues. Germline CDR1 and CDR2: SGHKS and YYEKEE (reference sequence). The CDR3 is CASSLGGGATYEQYF. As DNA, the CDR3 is TGTGCCAGCAGCTTGGGTGGAGGAGCGACCTACGAGCAGTACTTC.